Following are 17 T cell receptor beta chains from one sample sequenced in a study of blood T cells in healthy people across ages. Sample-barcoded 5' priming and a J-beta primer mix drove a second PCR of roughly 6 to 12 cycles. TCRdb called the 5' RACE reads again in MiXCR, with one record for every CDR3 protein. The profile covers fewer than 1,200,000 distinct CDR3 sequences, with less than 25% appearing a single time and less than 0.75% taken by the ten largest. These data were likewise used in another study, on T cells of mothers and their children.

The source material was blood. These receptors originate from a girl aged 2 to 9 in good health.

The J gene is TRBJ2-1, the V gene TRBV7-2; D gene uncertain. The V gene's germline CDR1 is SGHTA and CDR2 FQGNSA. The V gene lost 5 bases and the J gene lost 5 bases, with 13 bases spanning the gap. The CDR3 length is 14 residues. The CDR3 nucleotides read TGTGCCAGCAGCAAAAGTGGCCGGAACAATGAGCAGTTCTTC. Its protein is CASSKSGRNNEQFF.

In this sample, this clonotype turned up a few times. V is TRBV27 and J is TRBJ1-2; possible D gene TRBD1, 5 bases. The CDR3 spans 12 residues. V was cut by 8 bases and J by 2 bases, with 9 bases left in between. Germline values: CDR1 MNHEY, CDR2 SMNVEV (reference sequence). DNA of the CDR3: TGTGCCAGCGGGGGGGAAAACTATGGCTACACCTTC. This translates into CASGGENYGYTF.

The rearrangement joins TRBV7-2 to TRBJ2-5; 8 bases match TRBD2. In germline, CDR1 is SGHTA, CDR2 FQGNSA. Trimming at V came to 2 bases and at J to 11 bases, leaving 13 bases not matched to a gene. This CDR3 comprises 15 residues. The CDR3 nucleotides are TGTGCCAGCAGCTTAACGGGCGGGGGGTTGGGGGAGCAGTACTTC. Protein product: CASSLTGGGLGEQYF.

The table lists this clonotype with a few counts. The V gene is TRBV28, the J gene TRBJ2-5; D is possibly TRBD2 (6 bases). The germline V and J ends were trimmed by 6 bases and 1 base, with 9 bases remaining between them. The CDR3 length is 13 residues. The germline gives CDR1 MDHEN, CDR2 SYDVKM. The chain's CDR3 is CASRRGIQETQYF. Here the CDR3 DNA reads TGTGCCAGCAGACGGGGGATCCAAGAGACCCAGTACTTC.

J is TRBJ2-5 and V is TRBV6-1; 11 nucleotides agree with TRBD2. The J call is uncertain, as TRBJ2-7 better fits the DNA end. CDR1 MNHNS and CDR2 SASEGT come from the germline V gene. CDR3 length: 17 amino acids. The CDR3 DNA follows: TGTGCCAGCAGTCAGTTTAGCGGGGGGGCGTTAGGCGACGAGCAGTACTTC. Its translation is CASSQFSGGALGDEQYF.

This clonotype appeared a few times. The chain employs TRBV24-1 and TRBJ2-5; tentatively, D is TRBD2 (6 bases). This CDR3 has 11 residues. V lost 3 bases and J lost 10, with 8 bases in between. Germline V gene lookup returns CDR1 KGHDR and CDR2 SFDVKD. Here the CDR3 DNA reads TGTGCCACCAGTGATGGGACTGTCCAGTACTTC. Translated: CATSDGTVQYF.

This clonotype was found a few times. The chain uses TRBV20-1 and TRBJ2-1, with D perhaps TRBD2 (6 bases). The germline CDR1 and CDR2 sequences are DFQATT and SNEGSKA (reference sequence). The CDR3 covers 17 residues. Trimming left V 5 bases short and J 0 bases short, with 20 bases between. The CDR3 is CSAFGTPKNFSYNEQFF. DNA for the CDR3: TGCAGTGCTTTCGGGACTCCCAAAAACTTCTCCTACAATGAGCAGTTCTTC.

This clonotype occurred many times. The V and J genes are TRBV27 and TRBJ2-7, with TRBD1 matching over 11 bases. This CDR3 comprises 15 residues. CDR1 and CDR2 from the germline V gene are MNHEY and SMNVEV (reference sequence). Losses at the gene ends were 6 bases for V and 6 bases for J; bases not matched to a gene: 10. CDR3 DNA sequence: TGTGCCAGCAGCCGAGGGACAGGGGGATACCTCGAGCAGTACTTC. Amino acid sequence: CASSRGTGGYLEQYF.

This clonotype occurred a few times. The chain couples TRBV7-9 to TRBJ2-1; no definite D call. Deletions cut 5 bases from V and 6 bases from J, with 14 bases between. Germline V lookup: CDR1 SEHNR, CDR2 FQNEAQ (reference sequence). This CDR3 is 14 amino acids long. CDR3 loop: CASSPQTNANEQFF. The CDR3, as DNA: TGTGCCAGCAGCCCCCAGACCAACGCCAATGAGCAGTTCTTC.

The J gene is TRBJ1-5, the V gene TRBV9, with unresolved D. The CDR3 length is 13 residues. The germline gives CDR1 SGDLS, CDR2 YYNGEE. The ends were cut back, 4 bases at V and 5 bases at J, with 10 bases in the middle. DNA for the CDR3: TGTGCCAGCAGCAATAGCGGGGATCAGCCCCAGCATTTT. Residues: CASSNSGDQPQHF.

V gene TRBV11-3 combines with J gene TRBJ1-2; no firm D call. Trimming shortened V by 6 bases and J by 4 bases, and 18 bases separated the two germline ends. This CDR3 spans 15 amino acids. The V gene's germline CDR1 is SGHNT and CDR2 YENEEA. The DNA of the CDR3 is TGTGCCAGCAGTCTAATGAAGGGAGTGGTCTATGGCTACACCTTC. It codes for CASSLMKGVVYGYTF.

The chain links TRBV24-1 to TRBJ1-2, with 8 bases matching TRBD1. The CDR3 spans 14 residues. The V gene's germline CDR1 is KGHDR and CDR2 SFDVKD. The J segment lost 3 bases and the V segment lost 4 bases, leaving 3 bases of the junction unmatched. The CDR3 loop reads CATSETGEDYGYTF. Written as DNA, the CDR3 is TGTGCCACCAGTGAGACAGGGGAAGACTATGGCTACACCTTC.

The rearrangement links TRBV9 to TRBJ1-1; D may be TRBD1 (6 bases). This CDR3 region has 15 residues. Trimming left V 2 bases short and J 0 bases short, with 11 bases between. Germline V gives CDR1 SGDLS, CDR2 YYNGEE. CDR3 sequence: CASSVGTSMNTEAFF. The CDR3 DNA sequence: TGTGCCAGCAGCGTCGGGACATCTATGAACACTGAAGCTTTCTTT.

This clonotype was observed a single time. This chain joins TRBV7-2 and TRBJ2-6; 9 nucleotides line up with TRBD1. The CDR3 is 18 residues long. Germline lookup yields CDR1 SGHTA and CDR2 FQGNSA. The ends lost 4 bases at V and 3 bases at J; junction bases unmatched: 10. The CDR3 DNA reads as TGTGCCAGCAGCTGGCCGGGACAGGGATACCGTGGGGCCAACGTCCTGACTTTC. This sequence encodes CASSWPGQGYRGANVLTF.

This CDR3 reads CSVEVGTEWGNEQFF. CDR3 sequence (DNA): TGCAGCGTTGAAGTGGGGACTGAGTGGGGCAATGAGCAGTTCTTC. The chain is built from TRBV29-1 and TRBJ2-1; TRBD2 is a possible D gene (6 bases). There are 15 residues in the CDR3. Germline-derived CDR1 and CDR2 are SQVTM and ANQGSEA. V dropped 1 base and J dropped 6 bases, with 16 bases sitting between them.

The DNA for the CDR3 is TGTGCCAGCAGCCAATCCCCAGGGAGCGAGCAGTACTTC. This gives the protein CASSQSPGSEQYF. The chain joins TRBV7-6 to TRBJ2-7, with D perhaps matching TRBD1 or TRBD2 (5 bases each). The germline V gene encodes CDR1 SGHVS and CDR2 FNYEAQ. This CDR3 region has 13 residues. The germline V and J ends were trimmed by 5 bases and 6 bases, with 14 bases remaining between them.

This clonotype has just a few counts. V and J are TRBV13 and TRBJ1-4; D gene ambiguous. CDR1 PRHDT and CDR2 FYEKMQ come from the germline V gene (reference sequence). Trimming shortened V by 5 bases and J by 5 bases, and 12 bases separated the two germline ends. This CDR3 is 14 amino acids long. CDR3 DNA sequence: TGTGCCAGCAGCACCACCCGGTCGAATGAAAAACTGTTTTTT. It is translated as CASSTTRSNEKLFF.